The entry below describes one T cell receptor beta chain. Germline CDR1 SGHTS, CDR2 YDEGEE. Deletions cut 5 bases from V and 7 bases from J, with 10 bases between. CDR3 length: 12 residues. The protocol was immunoSEQ multiplex PCR, while the TCRdb copy is restricted to in-frame clones and leaves out a portion. Of around 140,000 clones in the sample, about 90% were seen once. The data stem from a study of control samples from healthy donors and cancer patients. The sequenced sample consisted of blood. The receptor was isolated from a man aged 25-40 years in good health. The chain carries TRBV5-8 and TRBJ2-1; D not resolved. The CDR3 reads CASRPLGNEQFF. CDR3 bases: TGTGCCAGCAGGCCTCTAGGGAATGAGCAGTTCTTC. The full variable domain, in which reference TRBV5-8 and TRBJ2-1 provide the parts outside the CDR3, is EAGVTQSPTHLIKTRGQQATLRCSPISGHTSVYWYQQALGLGLQFLLWYDEGEERNRGNFPPRFSGRQFPNYSSELNVNALELEDSALYLCASRPLGNEQFFGPGTRLTVL.